Below are 26 T cell receptor beta chains sequenced from a single sample in a study of shared clonotypes between healthy human individuals. Data came from immunoSEQ multiplex PCR; TCRdb stores just in-frame clones and leaves some out. The table shows 1.5 million to 2.5 million clones, with about 95% occurring only once. Positive CCR7 selection of CD45RO-negative cells yielded the naive CD8 cells, and terminally differentiated effector memory CD45RA+ cells were excluded. Sequencing was done on a sample of naive CD8+ T cells sorted from blood. The receptors here all came from a man between 18 and 29 years old in good health.

The chain links TRBV7-9 to TRBJ2-2; D unclear. The CDR3 extends over 15 amino acids. Trimming shortened V by 1 base and J by 5 bases, and 11 bases separated the two germline ends. The germline CDR1 and CDR2 sequences are SEHNR and FQNEAQ (reference sequence). CDR3: CASSLVWGSTGELFF. The CDR3 nucleotides are TGTGCCAGCAGCTTAGTCTGGGGAAGTACCGGGGAGCTGTTTTTT.

The chain carries TRBV7-9 and TRBJ1-4, with D unresolved. CDR1 and CDR2 from the germline V gene are SEHNR and FQNEAQ (reference sequence). The CDR3 has 15 residues. Trimming left V 5 bases short and J 3 bases short, with 13 bases between. The CDR3 DNA sequence: TGTGCCAGCAGCCCTACGTCGGGAGCTAATGAAAAACTGTTTTTT. Translating it yields CASSPTSGANEKLFF.

The chain joins TRBV4-1 to TRBJ1-1, with TRBD1 as a possible D gene (5 bases). Trimming removed 1 base from V and 6 bases from J, with 9 bases in between. This CDR3 region has 13 residues. Germline CDR1 reads MGHRA; CDR2 reads YSYEKL. DNA for the CDR3: TGCGCCAGCAGCCAAGCGACAGCCCCTGAAGCTTTCTTT. This codes for CASSQATAPEAFF.

With regard to this clone: The identical CDR3 is also encoded by other nucleotide sequences in the sample. The chain carries TRBV19 and TRBJ2-7; weak D call: TRBD1 (6 bases). V lost 6 bases to trimming and J lost 3 bases, with 15 bases between them. This CDR3 has 14 amino acids. The V gene's germline CDR1 is LNHDA and CDR2 SQIVND (reference sequence). CDR3 loop: CASSATTGSYEQYF. The DNA of the CDR3 is TGTGCCAGTAGCGCTACAACAGGGAGCTACGAGCAGTACTTC.

With regard to this clone: Different DNA sequences within this sample yield the same CDR3. This chain joins TRBV28 and TRBJ1-1; 7 nucleotides align to TRBD1. The germline V gene has CDR1 MDHEN and CDR2 SYDVKM. J gave up 3 bases and V 6 bases, and 4 bases lay outside the gene matches. The CDR3 covers 13 residues. CDR3 region: CASRETGDTEAFF. The CDR3 region has the DNA TGTGCCAGCAGGGAAACAGGGGACACTGAAGCTTTCTTT.

As concerns this clone: At one end the junction does not follow the germline gene, possibly because of a read error. The genes are TRBV7-7 and TRBJ2-2; D possibly matches TRBD1 or TRBD2 (5 bases each). The CDR3 has 16 residues. Germline V gene data show CDR1 as SSHAT and CDR2 as FNYEAQ (reference sequence). The CDR3 DNA reads TGTGCTAGCAGCTTAGCGTTAGTTGGGACCTCCGGGGAGCTGTTTTTT. Translated, it gives CASSLALVGTSGELFF.

In nucleotides, the CDR3 is TGTGCCAGCAGCTTAGCCTCTCTGAACTGGGACTCGGGGGAGCTGTTTTTT. Protein: CASSLASLNWDSGELFF. The chain carries TRBV7-9 and TRBJ2-2; possible D gene TRBD2, 6 bases. Germline V gene lookup returns CDR1 SEHNR and CDR2 FQNEAQ (reference sequence). The CDR3 extends over 17 amino acids. V was shortened by 0 bases and J by 8 bases, with 19 bases between the two germline ends.

The V gene is TRBV5-1, the J gene TRBJ1-1; D ambiguous. V was cut by 0 bases and J by 0 bases, with 9 bases left in between. The CDR3 totals 15 residues. Germline V lookup: CDR1 SGHRS, CDR2 YFSETQ. The CDR3 DNA sequence: TGCGCCAGCAGCTTGGGTGAGGTCGTGAACACTGAAGCTTTCTTT. Translated: CASSLGEVVNTEAFF.

This chain links TRBV7-5 with TRBJ1-3; the D call in the table, TRBD1, was not verified against the DNA. TRBV7-5 has pseudogene status. This CDR3 contains 18 residues. CDR3 sequence (DNA): TGTGCCAACAATAGAGCCCCGGGACAGGAGATCTCTGGAAACACCATATATTTT. Protein sequence: CANNRAPGQEISGNTIYF.

The chain employs TRBV10-2 and TRBJ1-2, with a possible D match to TRBD1 (5 bases). The CDR3 consists of 15 residues. V lost 0 bases, J lost 6 bases, and 14 bases lay in between. Germline V gene lookup returns CDR1 WSHSY and CDR2 SAAADI. CDR3 sequence: CASSESYGGEDGYTF. DNA of the CDR3: TGCGCCAGCAGTGAGTCGTATGGGGGAGAGGATGGCTACACCTTC.

The count of this clone is one. The V gene is TRBV28, the J gene TRBJ2-5; D remains unclear. CDR1 and CDR2 (germline): MDHEN, SYDVKM. The CDR3 runs 13 residues. V was clipped by 5 bases and J by 5 bases, with 12 bases between them. The CDR3 coding sequence is TGTGCCAGCAGTCAATCGATCGGCGAGACCCAGTACTTC. It codes for CASSQSIGETQYF.

This chain connects TRBV5-3 to TRBJ2-7; 8 bases are shared with TRBD2. TRBV5-3 belongs to the ORF category, with a function that is uncertain. The CDR3 extends over 16 amino acids. With 5 bases clipped from V and 1 base from J, the junction kept 11 bases outside the gene matches. The CDR3: CARRATGLAQSYEQYF. The CDR3 coding sequence is TGTGCCAGAAGGGCAACCGGACTAGCCCAATCCTACGAGCAGTACTTC.

This clone was detected only once. Other DNA sequences in the same sample also yield this CDR3. V is TRBV5-1 and J is TRBJ2-3; D is ambiguous. Trimming removed 2 bases from V and 1 base from J, with 8 bases in between. Looked up from germline, CDR1 is SGHRS and CDR2 is YFSETQ. The CDR3 covers 14 residues. CDR3 residues: CASSFGTGTDTQYF. CDR3 sequence (DNA): TGCGCCAGCAGCTTTGGTACAGGCACAGATACGCAGTATTTT. Drawing the rest from reference TRBV5-1 and TRBJ2-3, the complete variable domain is KAGVTQTPRYLIKTRGQQVTLSCSPISGHRSVSWYQQTPGQGLQFLFEYFSETQRNKGNFPGRFSGRQFSNSRSEMNVSTLELGDSALYLCASSFGTGTDTQYFGPGTRLTVL.

CDR3 nucleotide sequence: TGTGCCAGCAGCGGCCCGGGACAGGGCTACAATGAGCAGTTCTTC. Its translation is CASSGPGQGYNEQFF. The chain links TRBV27 to TRBJ2-1; 9 bases are a match to TRBD1. The junction had 6 bases not matched to a gene; V was cut back by 6 bases and J by 3 bases. The CDR3 runs 15 residues. CDR1 is MNHEY and CDR2 is SMNVEV in the germline V gene (reference sequence).

The gene calls are TRBV19 and TRBJ1-2; TRBD1 agrees at 7 bases. Germline V gene data show CDR1 as LNHDA and CDR2 as SQIVND (reference sequence). This CDR3 region has 14 residues. V lost 1 base, J lost 3 bases, and 2 bases stayed unmatched. CDR3 region: CASSIVGTDYGYTF. Here the CDR3 DNA reads TGTGCCAGTAGTATAGTAGGGACAGACTATGGCTACACCTTC.

This clone was recorded once. The V gene is TRBV30, the J gene TRBJ1-5, with D perhaps TRBD1 (5 bases). Germline CDR1 GTSNPN, CDR2 SVGIG (reference sequence). The germline V and J ends were trimmed by 1 base and 4 bases, with 17 bases remaining between them. The CDR3 has 16 amino acids. The CDR3 is CAWSDSSGTTNQPQHF. The CDR3 DNA reads as TGTGCCTGGAGTGATTCCTCCGGGACCACTAATCAGCCCCAGCATTTT. The variable domain in full, with the rest retrieved from reference TRBV30 and TRBJ1-5, is SQTIHQWPATLVQPVGSPLSLECTVEGTSNPNLYWYRQAAGRGLQLLFYSVGIGQISSEVPQNLSASRPQDRQFILSSKKLLLSDSGFYLCAWSDSSGTTNQPQHFGDGTRLSIL.

This chain links TRBV12-5 with TRBJ2-3, with a possible D match to TRBD2 (6 bases). This CDR3 has 16 residues. Germline V lookup: CDR1 LGHNT, CDR2 FRNRAP. The V and J ends lost 0 bases and 0 bases respectively, with 10 bases between them. CDR3 nucleotides: TGTGCTAGTGGTTTGGTACGCAGCGGGAGCACAGATACGCAGTATTTT. Its translation: CASGLVRSGSTDTQYF.

The chain has TRBV4-2 and TRBJ2-1; D might be TRBD1 (7 bases). The V gene lost 0 bases and the J gene lost 7 bases, with 19 bases spanning the gap. CDR3 length equals 17 residues. Germline V gene data show CDR1 as LGHNA and CDR2 as YNFKEQ. For the CDR3, the DNA is TGTGCCAGCAGCCAAGAAGGACAGGATTGGGAGGAGAATGAGCAGTTCTTC. As protein: CASSQEGQDWEENEQFF.

Points on this clone: Other nucleotide sequences in the sample specify the same CDR3. The chain joins TRBV5-1 to TRBJ2-7; no reliable D call. V shed 1 base and J shed 3 bases, with 8 bases lying between them. This CDR3 is built from 13 residues. CDR1 and CDR2 (germline): SGHRS, YFSETQ. The CDR3: CASSLSIGYEQYF. CDR3 DNA sequence: TGCGCCAGCAGCTTGAGTATAGGCTACGAGCAGTACTTC.

The rearrangement links TRBV2 to TRBJ1-6; D remains ambiguous. The CDR3 runs 14 residues. Trimming removed 3 bases from V and 4 bases from J, with 7 bases in between. From germline, CDR1 is SNHLY and CDR2 FYNNEI. In DNA, the CDR3 is TGTGCCAGCAGTGATGGCCAATATAATTCACCCCTCCACTTT. Its protein is CASSDGQYNSPLHF.

About this clone: The sample carries other DNA sequences with the same CDR3. V and J are TRBV5-4 and TRBJ2-7; perhaps TRBD1 as D (5 bases). Germline assignment: CDR1 SGHNT and CDR2 YYREEE (reference sequence). Trimming took 0 bases from V and 3 from J, leaving 10 bases between them. The CDR3 extends over 14 amino acids. CDR3 protein: CASSLGGSYYEQYF. The CDR3 DNA sequence: TGTGCCAGCAGCTTGGGGGGCAGCTACTACGAGCAGTACTTC.

V and J are TRBV27 and TRBJ1-5; a weak D match, TRBD1 (5 bases). V dropped 2 bases and J dropped 7 bases, with 12 bases sitting between them. From germline, CDR1 is MNHEY and CDR2 SMNVEV (reference sequence). The CDR3 length is 14 residues. The CDR3 DNA is TGTGCCAGCAGTTTAGGCCAAGAGGGGCAGCCCCAGCATTTT. Its translation is CASSLGQEGQPQHF.

This chain uses TRBV5-6 with TRBJ2-5, with D perhaps TRBD1 (6 bases). Germline CDR1 SGHDT, CDR2 YYEEEE. This CDR3 is built from 16 residues. The V gene lost 4 bases and the J gene lost 2 bases, with 18 bases spanning the gap. The CDR3 DNA is TGTGCCAGCAGCCCGGCCCCACGGACAGTTCAAGAGACCCAGTACTTC. Encoded protein: CASSPAPRTVQETQYF.

J is TRBJ2-1 and V is TRBV13; 13 nucleotides agree with TRBD2. J gave up 7 bases and V 5 bases, and 5 bases lay outside the gene matches. The CDR3 has 15 amino acids. From germline, CDR1 is PRHDT and CDR2 FYEKMQ (reference sequence). The CDR3 coding sequence is TGTGCCAGCAGCCACGGGACTAGCGGGGAAAATGAGCAGTTCTTC. Amino acids: CASSHGTSGENEQFF. Full variable domain (missing parts from reference TRBV13 and TRBJ2-1): AAGVIQSPRHLIKEKRETATLKCYPIPRHDTVYWYQQGPGQDPQFLISFYEKMQSDKGSIPDRFSAQQFSDYHSELNMSSLELGDSALYFCASSHGTSGENEQFFGPGTRLTVL.

This clone was observed a few times. V and J are TRBV7-9 and TRBJ1-2; D is undetermined. Germline V CDR1 and CDR2: SEHNR, FQNEAQ (reference sequence). CDR3 length: 14 amino acids. The V gene lost 1 base and the J gene lost 2 bases, with 8 bases spanning the gap. This CDR3 reads CASSLELQNYGYTF. DNA for the CDR3: TGTGCCAGCAGCTTAGAACTTCAGAACTATGGCTACACCTTC.

In its sample, this clone was seen once. The chain combines TRBV14 with TRBJ1-4, with TRBD1 identical over 11 bases. The CDR3 extends over 18 amino acids. V was pared by 1 base and J by 4 bases, with 8 bases of the junction left unmatched. Germline V gene lookup returns CDR1 SGHDN and CDR2 FVKESK. This CDR3 is CASSQAIGQGAYNEKLFF. CDR3 nucleotides: TGTGCCAGCAGCCAAGCGATCGGACAGGGGGCATATAATGAAAAACTGTTTTTT.